The 19 T cell receptor beta chains given below trace back to one sample, sequenced in a study of blood T cell repertoires in COVID-19 (dated by TCRdb to 2019 to 2021). The library was built by means of the immunoSEQ multiplex PCR assay. The table comes from immuneACCESS by way of TCRdb, which keeps in-frame sequences with V and J called. Part of the clones is missing from these tables; in studies checked, under half for an unresolved V gene and the rest for unknown reasons. This sample gives some 520,000 clones in total; roughly nine tenths of them show up just once. Jointly, the top ten make up over 0.7% of the sample. The sample comprised peripheral blood. These receptors originate from a man between 18 and 35 years old with COVID-19, enrolled during active disease.

As for this clone: A read error may explain this, as a much larger clone is one base away. Other DNA sequences in the sample encode the same CDR3. V usage is TRBV5-1 and J usage is TRBJ2-2; 7 bases are a match to TRBD1. This CDR3 comprises 13 residues. With V trimmed by 4 bases and J by 6 bases, 3 bases remained unmatched. CDR1 is SGHRS and CDR2 is YFSETQ in the germline V gene. CDR3 in DNA: TGCGCCAGCAGCCTAACAGGGGCCGGGGAGCTGTTTTTT. This encodes CASSLTGAGELFF. The variable domain in full, completed from reference TRBV5-1 and TRBJ2-2, reads KAGVTQTPRYLIKTRGQQVTLSCSPISGHRSVSWYQQTPGQGLQFLFEYFSETQRNKGNFPGRFSGRQFSNSRSEMNVSTLELGDSALYLCASSLTGAGELFFGEGSRLTVL.

The genes are TRBV11-3 and TRBJ2-7, with a tentative D call TRBD1 (5 bases). Trimming removed 5 bases from V and 6 bases from J, with 11 bases in between. Germline values: CDR1 SGHNT, CDR2 YENEEA. The CDR3 length is 12 residues. The CDR3 nucleotides read TGTGCCAGCAGCCCCTCAGGGCGCGAGCAGTACTTC. Amino acids: CASSPSGREQYF.

This chain connects TRBV29-1 to TRBJ1-3; possibly TRBD1 for D (6 bases). CDR3 length: 12 residues. V gave up 6 bases and J gave up 4 bases, with 10 bases separating them. Germline CDR1 reads SQVTM; CDR2 reads ANQGSEA. The CDR3 DNA is TGCAGCGTGGGGGACATCGGAAACACCATATATTTT. Its protein is CSVGDIGNTIYF.

The chain employs TRBV11-2 and TRBJ1-1, with D maybe TRBD1 (5 bases). Germline CDR1 is SGHAT and CDR2 is FQNNGV. The CDR3 consists of 15 residues. Trimming took off 5 bases at V and 5 bases at J, with 18 bases between the two ends. CDR3 in DNA: TGTGCCAGCAGCCCCGGGGGAGCAGGGTATACTGAAGCTTTCTTT. Encoded protein: CASSPGGAGYTEAFF. The full variable domain, with the rest looked up from reference TRBV11-2 and TRBJ1-1, is EAGVAQSPRYKIIEKRQSVAFWCNPISGHATLYWYQQILGQGPKLLIQFQNNGVVDDSQLPKDRFSAERLKGVDSTLKIQPAKLEDSAVYLCASSPGGAGYTEAFFGQGTRLTVV.

The chain employs TRBV19 and TRBJ1-5; TRBD1 matches 8 bases. CDR1 is LNHDA and CDR2 is SQIVND in the germline V gene (reference sequence). Losses at the gene ends were 4 bases for V and 3 bases for J; bases not matched to a gene: 8. The CDR3 loop spans 16 amino acids. CDR3: CASSRSGGESNQPQHF. CDR3 DNA sequence: TGTGCCAGTAGTAGATCAGGGGGCGAGTCCAATCAGCCCCAGCATTTT.

This chain links TRBV6-2 or TRBV6-3 with TRBJ2-6, with 10 bases that match TRBD2. Losses at the gene ends were 7 bases for V and 10 bases for J; bases not matched to a gene: 13. In germline, CDR1 is MNHEY, CDR2 SVGEGT. The CDR3 extends over 16 amino acids. CDR3 nucleotide sequence: TGTGCCAGCAACCCGGGGACTAGCGTCACGAGGAACGTCCTGACTTTC. Its translation is CASNPGTSVTRNVLTF.

This rearrangement joins TRBV7-3 to TRBJ2-7; 10 nucleotides align to TRBD2. V gave up 0 bases and J gave up 3 bases; unmatched junction bases: 2. The CDR3 is 15 residues long. CDR1 and CDR2 from the germline V gene are SGHTA and FQGTGA. This chain's CDR3 is CASSLTAGGYYEQYF. The CDR3 DNA follows: TGTGCCAGCAGCTTAACAGCGGGAGGGTACTACGAGCAGTACTTC.

CDR3 protein: CASSQGGDSNTEAFF. CDR3 DNA: TGTGCCAGCAGCCAAGGAGGGGACAGTAACACTGAAGCTTTCTTT. The gene calls are TRBV3-1 (or the pseudogene TRBV3-2) and TRBJ1-1; 7 bases are shared with TRBD1. The CDR3 totals 15 residues. Germline loops: CDR1 LGHDT, CDR2 YNNKEL (reference sequence). The trim removed 1 base at V and 2 bases at J, leaving 4 bases unmatched.

CDR3 in DNA: TGTGCCAGCAGCGGCACAGGGAGTCATGAGCAGTTCTTC. Translated, it gives CASSGTGSHEQFF. The chain combines TRBV3-1 (or the pseudogene TRBV3-2) with TRBJ2-1, with TRBD1 as a possible D gene (6 bases). The CDR3 length is 13 residues. Germline V gives CDR1 LGHDT, CDR2 YNNKEL (reference sequence). The germline V and J ends were trimmed by 5 bases and 8 bases, with 13 bases remaining between them.

The chain uses TRBV12-3 or TRBV12-4 and TRBJ2-3, with 7 bases lining up with TRBD2. This CDR3 contains 13 residues. V was clipped by 8 bases and J by 2 bases; unmatched bases: 4. CDR3 residues: CASRRGSTDTQYF. The CDR3, as DNA: TGTGCCAGCCGGCGGGGGTCCACAGATACGCAGTATTTT.

The gene calls are TRBV7-2 and TRBJ2-7; a weak D match, TRBD2 (5 bases). V shed 3 bases and J shed 1 base, with 10 bases lying between them. The CDR3 runs 14 residues. CDR1 is SGHTA, CDR2 FQGNSA, per germline. In DNA form, the CDR3 reads TGTGCCAGCAGCTTCGGTGCGGGTTCCTACGAGCAGTACTTC. It encodes CASSFGAGSYEQYF.

This clone has only one observation. The rearrangement uses TRBV18 and TRBJ1-4; D gene unclear. This CDR3 spans 13 amino acids. Germline V gives CDR1 KGHSH, CDR2 LQKENI. The germline V and J ends were trimmed by 4 bases and 8 bases, with 11 bases remaining between them. CDR3 nucleotide sequence: TGTGCCAGCTCACAAGGGCGGAGGGAAAAACTGTTTTTT. Translation gives CASSQGRREKLFF.

This clone has a single count. This sequence joins TRBV6-5 and TRBJ1-4; 8 bases line up with TRBD1. CDR3 size: 15 residues. The V segment lost 6 bases and the J segment 8 bases; nucleotides outside the gene matches: 11. Germline V gene lookup returns CDR1 MNHEY and CDR2 SVGAGI. The CDR3 DNA follows: TGTGCCAGCAGGTTAACAGGGGGGTTCAACGAAAAACTGTTTTTT. Amino acid sequence: CASRLTGGFNEKLFF.

This rearrangement joins TRBV6-1 to TRBJ1-4, with a possible D match to TRBD1 (5 bases). The V and J ends lost 0 bases and 5 bases respectively, with 10 bases between them. CDR3 length: 15 residues. Per the germline V gene, CDR1 is MNHNS and CDR2 is SASEGT. The CDR3 reads CASSEAVSGNEKLFF. CDR3 in DNA: TGTGCCAGCAGTGAAGCCGTCTCAGGGAATGAAAAACTGTTTTTT.

J is TRBJ2-1 and V is TRBV3-1 (or the pseudogene TRBV3-2); 10 bases fit TRBD2. With V trimmed by 2 bases and J by 7 bases, 8 bases remained unmatched. The germline V gene has CDR1 LGHDT and CDR2 YNNKEL (reference sequence). The CDR3 spans 16 residues. The CDR3 DNA reads as TGTGCCAGCAGCCAATTTGGAGCGGGGGGGTGGAATGAGCAGTTCTTC. Protein: CASSQFGAGGWNEQFF.

CDR3 sequence: CASSISRVNEQFF. In DNA form, the CDR3 reads TGTGCCAGTAGTATATCCAGGGTCAATGAGCAGTTCTTC. The V call is TRBV19, the J call TRBJ2-1, with D tentatively TRBD1 (5 bases). The V end was cut by 2 bases, the J end by 6 bases, with 8 bases between. Germline V gives CDR1 LNHDA, CDR2 SQIVND (reference sequence). CDR3 length: 13 residues.

Regarding this clone: Other nucleotide sequences in the sample specify the same CDR3. V usage is TRBV7-2 and J usage is TRBJ2-5; 12 bases line up with TRBD2. The V gene end was trimmed by 0 bases and the J gene end by 5 bases; junction bases not matched to a gene: 4. CDR3 length equals 16 residues. Germline lookup yields CDR1 SGHTA and CDR2 FQGNSA. This chain's CDR3 is CASSLALAGGRETQYF. The CDR3 DNA reads TGTGCCAGCAGCTTAGCGCTAGCGGGAGGGCGTGAGACCCAGTACTTC.

The V and J genes are TRBV2 and TRBJ1-5; possible D gene TRBD1, 6 bases. From germline, CDR1 is SNHLY and CDR2 FYNNEI. CDR3 length equals 14 residues. Trimming removed 8 bases at V and 4 bases at J, with 15 bases between. Here the CDR3 reads CASLGGPSNQPQHF. The CDR3 bases are TGTGCCAGCCTAGGGGGACCTTCTAATCAGCCCCAGCATTTT.

The J gene is TRBJ1-3, the V gene TRBV4-1, with a weak D call TRBD1 (5 bases). Germline lookup yields CDR1 MGHRA and CDR2 YSYEKL. This CDR3 comprises 19 residues. The ends were cut back, 0 bases at V and 2 bases at J, with 20 bases in the middle. The CDR3 reads CASSQDQGWQGGTGNTIYF. CDR3 in DNA: TGCGCCAGCAGCCAAGATCAGGGTTGGCAGGGAGGAACTGGAAACACCATATATTTT.